This note documents a single TCR beta chain sequence. The data derive from a study of T cell changes during pregnancy in multiple sclerosis. Germline CDR1 SEHNR, CDR2 FQNEAQ (reference sequence). CDR3 length: 14 residues. The junction had 2 bases not matched to a gene; V was cut back by 5 bases and J by 6 bases. Using immunoSEQ multiplex PCR, the repertoire was profiled, and TCRdb retains in-frame clones only, with some absent. The data hold more than 45,000 clones, with roughly 85% observed a single time. This specimen was CD4+ T cells from peripheral blood mononuclear cells, taken in the second trimester of pregnancy. The receptor comes from a female donor with multiple sclerosis, enrolled in a pregnancy study. V and J are TRBV7-9 and TRBJ2-2; TRBD1 agrees at 11 bases. CDR3 nucleotide sequence: TGTGCCAGCAGCCCGGGACAGGGGGCCGGGGAGCTGTTTTTT. Translation gives CASSPGQGAGELFF.